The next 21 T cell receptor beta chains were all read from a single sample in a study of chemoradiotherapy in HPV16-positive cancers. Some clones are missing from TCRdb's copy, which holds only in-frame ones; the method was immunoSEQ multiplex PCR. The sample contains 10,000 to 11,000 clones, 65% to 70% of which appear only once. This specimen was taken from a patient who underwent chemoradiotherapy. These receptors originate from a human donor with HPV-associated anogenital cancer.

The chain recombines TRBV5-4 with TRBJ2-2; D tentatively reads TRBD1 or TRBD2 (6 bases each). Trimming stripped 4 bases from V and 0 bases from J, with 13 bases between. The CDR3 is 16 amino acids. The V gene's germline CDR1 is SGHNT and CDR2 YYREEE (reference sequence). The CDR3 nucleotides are TGTGCCAGCAGCCCAGGAGGGGGATCGAACACCGGGGAGCTGTTTTTT. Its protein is CASSPGGGSNTGELFF.

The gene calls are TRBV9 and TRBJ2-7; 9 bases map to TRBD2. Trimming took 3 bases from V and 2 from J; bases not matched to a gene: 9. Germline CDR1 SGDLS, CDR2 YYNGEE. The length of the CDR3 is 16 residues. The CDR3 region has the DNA TGTGCCAGCAGCGCTTCTGTAGCGGGGGAAACCTACGAGCAGTACTTC. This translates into CASSASVAGETYEQYF. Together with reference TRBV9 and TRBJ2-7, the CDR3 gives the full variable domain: DSGVTQTPKHLITATGQRVTLRCSPRSGDLSVYWYQQSLDQGLQFLIQYYNGEERAKGNILERFSAQQFPDLHSELNLSSLELGDSALYFCASSASVAGETYEQYFGPGTRLTVT.

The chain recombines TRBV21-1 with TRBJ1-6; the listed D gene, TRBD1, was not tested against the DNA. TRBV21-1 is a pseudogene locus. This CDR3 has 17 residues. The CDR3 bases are TGTGCCAGCAGCAAATCCGGCAGGGGGTTAAATAATTCACCCCTCCACTTT. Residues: CASSKSGRGLNNSPLHF.

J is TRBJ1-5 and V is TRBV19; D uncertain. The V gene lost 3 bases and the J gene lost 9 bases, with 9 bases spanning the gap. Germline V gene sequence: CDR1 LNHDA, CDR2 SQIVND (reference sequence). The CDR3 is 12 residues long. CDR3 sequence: CASSIGWGPQHF. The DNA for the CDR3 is TGTGCCAGTAGTATCGGCTGGGGGCCCCAGCATTTT.

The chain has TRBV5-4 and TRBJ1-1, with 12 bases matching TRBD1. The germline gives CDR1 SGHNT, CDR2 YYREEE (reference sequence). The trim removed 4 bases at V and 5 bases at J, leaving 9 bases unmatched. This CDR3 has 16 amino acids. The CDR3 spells CASSVGQGATGTEAFF. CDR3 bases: TGTGCCAGCAGCGTGGGACAGGGGGCGACGGGAACTGAAGCTTTCTTT.

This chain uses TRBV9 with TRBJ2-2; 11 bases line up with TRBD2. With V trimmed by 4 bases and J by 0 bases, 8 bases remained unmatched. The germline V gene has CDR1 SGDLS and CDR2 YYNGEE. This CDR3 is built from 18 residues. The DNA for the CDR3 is TGTGCCAGCAGCATTCTAGCGGGGGGCTTTTCGAACACCGGGGAGCTGTTTTTT. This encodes CASSILAGGFSNTGELFF.

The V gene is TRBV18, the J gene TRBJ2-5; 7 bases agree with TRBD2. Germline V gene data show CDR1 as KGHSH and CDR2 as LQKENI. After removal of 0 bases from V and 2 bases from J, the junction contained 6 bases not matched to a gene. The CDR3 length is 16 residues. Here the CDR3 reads CASSPPRREIQETQYF. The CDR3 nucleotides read TGTGCCAGCTCACCACCGCGGCGGGAGATTCAAGAGACCCAGTACTTC.

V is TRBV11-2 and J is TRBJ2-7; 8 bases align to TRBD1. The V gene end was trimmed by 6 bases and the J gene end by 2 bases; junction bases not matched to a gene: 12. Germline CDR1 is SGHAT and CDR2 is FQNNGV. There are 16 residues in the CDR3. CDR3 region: CASRQSQGQETYEQYF. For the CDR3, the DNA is TGTGCCAGCAGACAATCCCAGGGACAGGAGACCTACGAGCAGTACTTC.

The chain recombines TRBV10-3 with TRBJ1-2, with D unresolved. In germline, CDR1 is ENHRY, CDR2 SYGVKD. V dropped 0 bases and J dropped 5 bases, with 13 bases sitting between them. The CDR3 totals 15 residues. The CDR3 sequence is CAISESRSRGYGYTF. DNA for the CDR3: TGTGCCATCAGTGAGTCCAGGTCGCGGGGATATGGCTACACCTTC.

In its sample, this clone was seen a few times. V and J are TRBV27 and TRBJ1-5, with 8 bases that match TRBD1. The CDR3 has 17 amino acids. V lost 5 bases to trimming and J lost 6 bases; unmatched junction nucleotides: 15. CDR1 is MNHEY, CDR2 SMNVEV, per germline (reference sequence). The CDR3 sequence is CASSRTQTGVLRQPQHF. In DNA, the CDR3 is TGTGCCAGCAGTCGAACCCAGACAGGGGTATTGCGTCAGCCCCAGCATTTT.

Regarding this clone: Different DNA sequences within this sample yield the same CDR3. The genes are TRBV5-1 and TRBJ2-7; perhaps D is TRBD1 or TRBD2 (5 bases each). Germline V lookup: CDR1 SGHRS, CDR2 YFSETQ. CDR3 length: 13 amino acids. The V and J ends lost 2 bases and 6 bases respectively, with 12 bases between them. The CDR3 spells CASSFPGSGEQYF. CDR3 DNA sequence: TGCGCCAGCAGCTTCCCAGGGAGTGGCGAGCAGTACTTC.

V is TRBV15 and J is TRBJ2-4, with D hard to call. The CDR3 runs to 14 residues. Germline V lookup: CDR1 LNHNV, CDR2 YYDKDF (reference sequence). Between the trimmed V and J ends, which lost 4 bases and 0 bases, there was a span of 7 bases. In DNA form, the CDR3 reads TGTGCCACCAGCACTCGACTAGCCAAAAACATTCAGTACTTC. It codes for CATSTRLAKNIQYF.

The DNA for the CDR3 is TGCGCCAGCAGCTTGTTTTCAGTCAGCACAGATACGCAGTATTTT. Translating it yields CASSLFSVSTDTQYF. This chain connects TRBV5-1 to TRBJ2-3; D is unresolved. The ends were cut back, 1 base at V and 0 bases at J, with 9 bases in the middle. Germline V gene data show CDR1 as SGHRS and CDR2 as YFSETQ. This CDR3 comprises 15 residues.

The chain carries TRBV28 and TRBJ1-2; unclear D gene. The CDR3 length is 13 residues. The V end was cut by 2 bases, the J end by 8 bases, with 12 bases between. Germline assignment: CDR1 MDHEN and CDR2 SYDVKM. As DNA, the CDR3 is TGTGCCAGCAGTTTACGGACTGCTCGGGGCTACACCTTC. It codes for CASSLRTARGYTF.

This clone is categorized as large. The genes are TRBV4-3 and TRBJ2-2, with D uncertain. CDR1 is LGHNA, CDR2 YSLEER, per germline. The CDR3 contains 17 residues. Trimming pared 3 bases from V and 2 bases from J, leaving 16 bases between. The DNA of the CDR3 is TGCGCCAGCAGCCAGACGGGTTCCGACATCAACACCGGGGAGCTGTTTTTT. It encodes CASSQTGSDINTGELFF.

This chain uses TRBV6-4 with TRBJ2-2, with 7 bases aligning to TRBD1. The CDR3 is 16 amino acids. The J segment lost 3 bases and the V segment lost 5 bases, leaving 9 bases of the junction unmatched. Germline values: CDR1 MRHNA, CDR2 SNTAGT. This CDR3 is CASSQGAGGDTGELFF. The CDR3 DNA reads TGTGCCAGCAGTCAAGGGGCAGGGGGAGACACCGGGGAGCTGTTTTTT.

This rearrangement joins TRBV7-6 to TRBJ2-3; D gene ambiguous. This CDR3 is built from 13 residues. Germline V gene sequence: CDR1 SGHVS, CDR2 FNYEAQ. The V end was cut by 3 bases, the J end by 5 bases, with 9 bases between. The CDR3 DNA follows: TGTGCCAGCAGCTTCCTCGTGGGAGATACGCAGTATTTT. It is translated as CASSFLVGDTQYF.

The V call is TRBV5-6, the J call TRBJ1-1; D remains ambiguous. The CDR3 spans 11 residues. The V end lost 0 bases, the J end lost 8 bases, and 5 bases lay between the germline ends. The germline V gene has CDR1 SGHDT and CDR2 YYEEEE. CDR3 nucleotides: TGTGCCAGCAGCTTGGCAGAAGAAGCTTTCTTT. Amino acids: CASSLAEEAFF.

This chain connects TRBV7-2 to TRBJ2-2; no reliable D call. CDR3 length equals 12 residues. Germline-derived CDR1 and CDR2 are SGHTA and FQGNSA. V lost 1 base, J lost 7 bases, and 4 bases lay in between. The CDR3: CASSLVLGELFF. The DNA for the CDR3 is TGTGCCAGCAGCTTAGTCCTCGGGGAGCTGTTTTTT.

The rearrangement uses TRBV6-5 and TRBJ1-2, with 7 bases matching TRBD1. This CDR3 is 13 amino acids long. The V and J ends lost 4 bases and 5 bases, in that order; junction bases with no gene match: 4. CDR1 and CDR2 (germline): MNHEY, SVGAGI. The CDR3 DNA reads TGTGCCAGCAGTTCTGACAGGGATTATGGCTACACCTTC. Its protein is CASSSDRDYGYTF.

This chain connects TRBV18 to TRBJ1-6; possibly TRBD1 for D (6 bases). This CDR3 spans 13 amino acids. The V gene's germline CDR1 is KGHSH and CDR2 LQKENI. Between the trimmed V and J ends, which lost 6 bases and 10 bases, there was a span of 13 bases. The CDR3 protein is CASSPGHSSPLHF. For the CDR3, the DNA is TGTGCCAGCTCTCCGGGACATTCCTCACCCCTCCACTTT. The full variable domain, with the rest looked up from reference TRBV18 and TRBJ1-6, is NAGVMQNPRHLVRRRGQEARLRCSPMKGHSHVYWYRQLPEEGLKFMVYLQKENIIDESGMPKERFSAEFPKEGPSILRIQQVVRGDSAAYFCASSPGHSSPLHFGNGTRLTVT.